This TCR beta chain was identified during a study of CD8 T cells in ankylosing spondylitis. TCRdb redid the calling of the 5' RACE reads with MiXCR, one entry per CDR3 protein. The profile shows under 950,000 distinct CDR3 sequences, roughly 19% of them singletons. Trimming took 2 bases from V and 6 from J; bases not matched to a gene: 7. This CDR3 has 14 residues. Germline CDR1 and CDR2: MDHEN and SYDVKM. A remark on this clonotype: Its antigen is currently unknown.

Whole-study findings and limits: Ankylosing spondylitis blood appeared to be characterized by a TCR beta motif of 7 to 9 highly homologous variants.

The V and J genes are TRBV28 and TRBJ2-7, with 7 nucleotides matching TRBD2. The sequence derives from a male donor with ankylosing spondylitis. The source material was blood, either unsorted or a sorted T cell fraction (not recorded which). The CDR3: CASSLRPTGGEQYF. Here the CDR3 DNA reads TGTGCCAGCAGTTTACGGCCGACGGGGGGCGAGCAGTACTTC.